Presented here are 22 T cell receptor beta chains from one specimen sequenced in a study of identical twins. TCRdb reprocessed the 5' RACE reads with MiXCR, giving one entry per CDR3 protein. The data show around 490,000 distinct CDR3 sequences, more than 13% seen once. The same sample was also studied in work on yellow fever vaccine responses in identical twins.

Material for sequencing was CD4+ T cells sorted from blood. The receptors derive from a woman aged 18-29 years in good health.

The V and J genes are TRBV5-1 and TRBJ2-5; D perhaps matches TRBD1 (6 bases). V was pared by 5 bases and J by 1 base, with 12 bases between. CDR1 is SGHRS, CDR2 YFSETQ, per germline. The CDR3 covers 14 residues. DNA of the CDR3: TGCGCCAGCAGACCAGGGGCTAGCCAAGAGACCCAGTACTTC. Its translation: CASRPGASQETQYF.

The chain couples TRBV15 to TRBJ2-7, with D maybe TRBD2 (6 bases). This CDR3 has 16 residues. CDR1 and CDR2 from the germline V gene are LNHNV and YYDKDF (reference sequence). V gave up 3 bases and J gave up 6 bases, with 21 bases separating them. The CDR3 DNA is TGTGCCACCAGCAGCCCTATTAAGGAGGGAGCCACCGAGCAGTACTTC. Encoded protein: CATSSPIKEGATEQYF.

This clonotype was recorded a few times. V gene TRBV27 combines with J gene TRBJ2-3; 8 nucleotides align to TRBD1. The junction had 6 bases not matched to a gene; V was cut back by 5 bases and J by 2 bases. The CDR3 extends over 15 amino acids. CDR1 and CDR2 from the germline V gene are MNHEY and SMNVEV (reference sequence). The CDR3 nucleotides read TGTGCCAGCAGTCGACAGGGGCCCTACACAGATACGCAGTATTTT. Residues: CASSRQGPYTDTQYF.

This clonotype was detected many times. This chain joins TRBV20-1 and TRBJ2-3, with 12 bases fitting TRBD2. Per the germline V gene, CDR1 is DFQATT and CDR2 is SNEGSKA (reference sequence). The V and J ends lost 0 bases and 4 bases, in that order; junction bases with no gene match: 2. CDR3 size: 15 residues. The CDR3 spells CSARETSGGSDTQYF. CDR3 bases: TGCAGTGCTAGAGAGACTAGCGGGGGATCAGATACGCAGTATTTT.

This clonotype was observed at least ten times. This chain uses TRBV20-1 with TRBJ2-4; 8 bases align to TRBD2. The CDR3 has 17 amino acids. Looked up from germline, CDR1 is DFQATT and CDR2 is SNEGSKA (reference sequence). J was trimmed by 3 bases and V by 2 bases; bases with no gene match: 12. CDR3 region: CSARPNLAGRGKNIQYF. CDR3 DNA sequence: TGCAGTGCTAGACCTAATTTAGCGGGACGGGGCAAAAACATTCAGTACTTC.

The table lists this clonotype with many counts. The rearrangement uses TRBV20-1 and TRBJ2-3; tentatively, D is TRBD2 (7 bases). With 4 bases removed from V and 2 bases from J, the gap between germline ends came to 22 bases. The CDR3 contains 17 residues. Germline values: CDR1 DFQATT, CDR2 SNEGSKA (reference sequence). The CDR3 sequence is CSAIPRRGGAYTDTQYF. CDR3 coding DNA: TGCAGTGCTATCCCCCGGAGGGGGGGGGCATACACAGATACGCAGTATTTT.

This clonotype was counted ten times or more. The chain couples TRBV11-2 to TRBJ2-1; the match to TRBD2 covers 11 bases. The CDR3 runs to 18 residues. After removal of 0 bases from V and 7 bases from J, the junction contained 11 bases not matched to a gene. Germline CDR1 reads SGHAT; CDR2 reads FQNNGV. CDR3 in amino acids: CASSLDLSPSGRWNEQFF. The CDR3 coding sequence is TGTGCCAGCAGCTTAGATTTATCCCCTAGCGGGAGGTGGAATGAGCAGTTCTTC.

This chain joins TRBV27 and TRBJ2-7; the match to TRBD1 covers 9 bases. This CDR3 is 16 amino acids long. Trimming cost V 6 bases and J 1 base; bases outside gene matches: 10. CDR1 MNHEY and CDR2 SMNVEV come from the germline V gene (reference sequence). CDR3 region: CASRQPPGQGSYEQYF. The CDR3 DNA sequence: TGTGCCAGCAGACAACCTCCGGGACAGGGATCCTACGAGCAGTACTTC.

There are a few counts of this clonotype. CDR3 sequence (DNA): TGTGCCAGCACCCTTATGGGCAGCCCCAATCAGCCCCAGCATTTT. Protein sequence: CASTLMGSPNQPQHF. V is TRBV12-3 or TRBV12-4 and J is TRBJ1-5; no firm D call. Trimming left V 7 bases short and J 3 bases short, with 16 bases between. CDR3 length equals 15 residues.

This clonotype was observed a handful of times. The chain combines TRBV5-1 with TRBJ1-6; 7 positions match TRBD1. Germline V gene lookup returns CDR1 SGHRS and CDR2 YFSETQ. The CDR3 is made up of 15 amino acids. V shed 3 bases and J 7 bases; nucleotides not matched to a gene: 7. CDR3 amino acids: CASSSSGTANSPLHF. The DNA of the CDR3 is TGCGCCAGCAGCTCCTCCGGGACAGCGAATTCACCCCTCCACTTT.

This rearrangement joins TRBV28 to TRBJ2-5; 9 nucleotides align to TRBD1. Germline V gene sequence: CDR1 MDHEN, CDR2 SYDVKM. The trim removed 3 bases at V and 0 bases at J, leaving 5 bases unmatched. This CDR3 is built from 16 residues. The CDR3 coding sequence is TGTGCCAGCAGTTTGCTGGACAGGGGATACCAAGAGACCCAGTACTTC. It codes for CASSLLDRGYQETQYF.

V usage is TRBV28 and J usage is TRBJ2-2; the match to TRBD2 covers 8 bases. The CDR3 is 18 residues long. Germline CDR1 and CDR2: MDHEN and SYDVKM. Trimming removed 1 base from V and 5 bases from J; junction bases left unmatched: 12. The CDR3 coding sequence is TGTGCCAGCAGTTTATTCGGGTTGGGGACTAGTCGAACCGGGGAGCTGTTTTTT. Its protein is CASSLFGLGTSRTGELFF.

The rearrangement joins TRBV10-3 to TRBJ1-1, with D tentatively TRBD1 (5 bases). There are 14 residues in the CDR3. CDR1 is ENHRY, CDR2 SYGVKD, per germline. V was clipped by 3 bases and J by 0 bases, with 8 bases between them. The chain's CDR3 is CAISDLGVNTEAFF. The CDR3 nucleotides read TGTGCCATCAGTGACTTAGGGGTGAACACTGAAGCTTTCTTT.

This clonotype was seen only a few times. V is TRBV12-3 or TRBV12-4 and J is TRBJ2-4; D is ambiguous. The CDR3 consists of 14 residues. Trimming pared 3 bases from V and 3 bases from J, leaving 9 bases between. DNA of the CDR3: TGTGCCAGCAGTTTGTGGGGTGACAAAAACATTCAGTACTTC. It encodes CASSLWGDKNIQYF.

This clonotype was seen a single time. This chain links TRBV6-5 with TRBJ1-2; D gene ambiguous. The CDR3 has 10 amino acids. Germline CDR1 and CDR2: MNHEY and SVGAGI. Trimming left V 7 bases short and J 7 bases short, with 7 bases between. CDR3 nucleotides: TGTGCCAGCAAAATTGCTGGCTACACCTTC. Translated: CASKIAGYTF.

This clonotype occurred many times. This chain joins TRBV3-1 and TRBJ1-1; D unclear. The germline V gene has CDR1 LGHDT and CDR2 YNNKEL (reference sequence). This CDR3 region has 12 residues. The ends were cut back, 1 base at V and 6 bases at J, with 6 bases in the middle. CDR3 DNA sequence: TGTGCCAGCAGCCAAGTAAAAGCTGAAGCTTTCTTT. It codes for CASSQVKAEAFF.

This clonotype appeared a few times. The J gene is TRBJ2-7, the V gene TRBV28; possible D gene TRBD2, 6 bases. CDR1 is MDHEN, CDR2 SYDVKM, per germline. The CDR3 has 14 amino acids. Trimming left V 7 bases short and J 5 bases short, with 18 bases between. In DNA form, the CDR3 reads TGTGCCAGCACCCCCGCGGGGTGGGGAAACGAGCAGTACTTC. Its protein is CASTPAGWGNEQYF. Full variable domain (outside the CDR3, taken from reference TRBV28 and TRBJ2-7): DVKVTQSSRYLVKRTGEKVFLECVQDMDHENMFWYRQDPGLGLRLIYFSYDVKMKEKGDIPEGYSVSREKKERFSLILESASTNQTSMYLCASTPAGWGNEQYFGPGTRLTVT.

This clonotype was recorded at least ten times. The rearrangement uses TRBV7-9 and TRBJ1-1; weak D call: TRBD1 (6 bases). Germline V gene sequence: CDR1 SEHNR, CDR2 FQNEAQ (reference sequence). The CDR3 consists of 16 residues. V was trimmed by 4 bases and J by 0 bases, leaving 15 bases between them. The CDR3 DNA reads as TGTGCCAGCAGCTCCTCGGGGGGCCAGATGAACACTGAAGCTTTCTTT. As protein: CASSSSGGQMNTEAFF.

The sample holds many counts of this clonotype. The junction departs from germline at one end; a sequencing error may be responsible. The V gene is TRBV5-1, the J gene TRBJ2-2; the D gene is possibly TRBD1 (5 bases). The CDR3 covers 13 residues. Germline V gene data show CDR1 as SGHRS and CDR2 as YFSETQ. CDR3 loop: CASSLSGTGELFF. Written as DNA, the CDR3 is TGTGCCAGCAGCTTATCAGGGACCGGGGAGCTGTTTTTT.

This clonotype occurred a few times. The V gene is TRBV20-1, the J gene TRBJ2-5; no reliable D call. CDR3 size: 11 residues. Germline V gene data show CDR1 as DFQATT and CDR2 as SNEGSKA (reference sequence). V was shortened by 4 bases and J by 5 bases, with 8 bases between the two germline ends. The CDR3 nucleotides are TGCAGTGCTATCAGGAAGGAGACCCAGTACTTC. This codes for CSAIRKETQYF.

J is TRBJ2-1 and V is TRBV11-3, with D unclear. Germline V gene sequence: CDR1 SGHNT, CDR2 YENEEA. CDR3 length: 14 residues. Trimming removed 0 bases at V and 8 bases at J, with 11 bases between. CDR3 nucleotide sequence: TGTGCCAGCAGCTTAGAGGGCCGGAACGATGAGCAGTTCTTC. Encoded protein: CASSLEGRNDEQFF.

There are many counts of this clonotype. Compared with germline, one end of the junction differs, possibly owing to a read error. The chain recombines TRBV12-3 or TRBV12-4 with TRBJ2-3, with 10 bases identical to TRBD2. The CDR3 is made up of 14 amino acids. The CDR3 spells CASSLAGAPDTQYF. The CDR3 nucleotides read TGTGCCAGCAGTCTAGCGGGAGCCCCAGATACGCAGTATTTT.